This T cell receptor beta chain was sequenced for a study of cytomegalovirus exposure and HLA in healthy donors. Primers: 60 Vbeta forward and 13 Jbeta reverse. Assay: immunoSEQ multiplex PCR; the TCRdb copy retains only in-frame clones and omits some. Its listing shows fewer than 95,000 clones. Between the trimmed V and J ends, which lost 8 bases and 5 bases, there was a span of 10 bases. Per the germline V gene, CDR1 is MNHNS and CDR2 is SASEGT. The CDR3 has 12 residues. A remark on this clone: Antigen unknown.

General observations from the study: There were several of the most significant clusters that appeared linked to common viral pathogens in a later analysis. When analyzed later, a missense DCLRE1C variant was found to be linked to TCR beta V- and J-gene trimming.

Sequences were obtained from PBMCs. The source is a woman aged 40 to 50 in good health and CMV-seropositive. The chain links TRBV6-1 to TRBJ1-5; D possibly corresponds to TRBD1 (6 bases). CDR3 amino acids: CASGQRDQPQHF. CDR3 nucleotide sequence: TGTGCCAGCGGACAGCGAGATCAGCCCCAGCATTTT.